This TCR beta chain was sequenced for a study of T-cell memory formation after mild COVID-19. Study-wide background: For the most part, TCR clusters were specific to one donor. The study, taken as a whole, reports: Certain responding clones were present in pre-infection memory, suggesting participation of cross-reactive memory. CM and EM subsets held most contracting CD4+ clones; EMRA held CD8+ ones.

Trimming removed 6 bases from V and 4 bases from J; junction bases left unmatched: 4. The CDR3 length is 15 residues. Germline CDR1 is SGHAT and CDR2 is FQNNGV. UMIs and sample barcodes were carried by the TCR alpha and TCR beta cDNA libraries that 5'RACE produced using constant-segment primers. TCRdb processed the 5' RACE reads anew with MiXCR; each CDR3 protein has one entry. The sample contains hundreds of thousands of distinct CDR3 sequences, roughly 15% of which appear only once. On this clonotype: Its target is not known.

The gene calls are TRBV11-2 and TRBJ2-3, with 13 nucleotides matching TRBD2. This sequence was found in a young man who had mild COVID-19 (a few samples of this study predate the infection). Cell type and time point are not known. Sample: PBMCs or a T cell subset sorted from them (not recorded which). CDR3 DNA sequence: TGTGCCAGCAGGCCCACTAGCGGGGGGGCAGATACGCAGTATTTT. Protein: CASRPTSGGADTQYF.